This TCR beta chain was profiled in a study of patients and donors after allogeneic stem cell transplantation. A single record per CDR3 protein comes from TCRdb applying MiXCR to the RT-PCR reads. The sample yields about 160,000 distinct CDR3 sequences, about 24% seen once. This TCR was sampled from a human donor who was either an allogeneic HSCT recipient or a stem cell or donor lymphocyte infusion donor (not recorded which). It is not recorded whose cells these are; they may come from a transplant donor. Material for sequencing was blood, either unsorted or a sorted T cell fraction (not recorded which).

As DNA, the CDR3 is TGTGCCAGCAGCCCTCCCGTTAGTAGCGGGAGATCCTACGAGCAGTACTTC. This translates into CASSPPVSSGRSYEQYF. This chain uses TRBV7-9 with TRBJ2-7, with 9 bases fitting TRBD2. Germline V CDR1 and CDR2: SEHNR, FQNEAQ (reference sequence). V lost 5 bases, J lost 1 base, and 12 bases stayed unmatched. This CDR3 has 17 residues. Variable domain in full (rest from reference TRBV7-9 and TRBJ2-7): DTGVSQNPRHKITKRGQNVTFRCDPISEHNRLYWYRQTLGQGPEFLTYFQNEAQLEKSRLLSDRFSAERPKGSFSTLEIQRTEQGDSAMYLCASSPPVSSGRSYEQYFGPGTRLTVT.